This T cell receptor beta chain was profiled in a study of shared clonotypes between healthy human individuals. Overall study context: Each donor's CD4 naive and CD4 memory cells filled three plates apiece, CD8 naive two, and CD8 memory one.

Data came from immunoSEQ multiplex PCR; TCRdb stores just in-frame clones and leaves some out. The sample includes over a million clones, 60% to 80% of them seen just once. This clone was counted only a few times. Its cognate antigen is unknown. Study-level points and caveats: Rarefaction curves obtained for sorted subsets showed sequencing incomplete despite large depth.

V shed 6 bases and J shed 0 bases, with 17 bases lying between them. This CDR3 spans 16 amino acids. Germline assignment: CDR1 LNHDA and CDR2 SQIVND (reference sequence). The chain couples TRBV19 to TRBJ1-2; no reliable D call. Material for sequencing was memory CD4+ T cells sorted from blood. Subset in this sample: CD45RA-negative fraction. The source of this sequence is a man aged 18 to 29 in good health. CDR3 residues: CASSAQNRLANYGYTF. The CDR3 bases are TGTGCCAGTAGCGCCCAGAACAGACTTGCTAACTATGGCTACACCTTC.